Reported below is one T cell receptor beta chain. The antigen is not known. These data come from a study of T cell responses to AZD1222 COVID-19 vaccine. The CDR3 has 10 residues. V lost 6 bases to trimming and J lost 11 bases, with 11 bases between them. Germline V lookup: CDR1 WSHSY, CDR2 SAAADI. Study-wide points: The CD4 TCRs associated with vaccination extended across spike and predominated at 160-218 and 743-854. The repertoires were collected only after the peak T cell response. White British people made up most donors, females outnumbered males, and clonal diversity was possibly underestimated.

TCRdb keeps only in-frame clones here, not all; method: immunoSEQ multiplex PCR. The sample has some 100,000 clones; 91% are singletons. This sample comprised peripheral blood, obtained on day 0 of AZD1222 vaccination. The J gene is TRBJ2-7, the V gene TRBV10-2; D is unresolved. This sequence originates from an adult in good health. The CDR3 reads CASRPVSEYF. The CDR3 DNA is TGCGCCAGCAGGCCCGTTTCTGAGTACTTC.